This T cell receptor beta chain was documented in a study of T cells after yellow fever vaccination. Germline V lookup: CDR1 SGDLS, CDR2 YYNGEE. The CDR3 runs 14 residues. Trimming stripped 0 bases from V and 7 bases from J, with 14 bases between. In TCRdb, the 5' RACE reads were re-called with MiXCR into one record per CDR3 protein. The table has approximately 120,000 distinct CDR3 sequences, roughly 15% seen once. The sample consisted of CD8+ T cells sorted from PBMCs, taken 5 days after the yellow fever booster vaccination. The sequence came from a man younger than 30 who received the YFV17D yellow fever vaccine. The rearrangement joins TRBV9 to TRBJ2-7, with D perhaps matching TRBD2 (6 bases). In nucleotides, the CDR3 is TGTGCCAGCAGCGTAGCTAGCGCCCCGGGTGAGCAGTACGTC. Its protein is CASSVASAPGEQYV.